This T cell receptor beta chain is drawn from a study of T cell clonotyping in hematopoietic cell transplantation. The study, taken as a whole, reports: Few recipient clonotypes overlapped donors; over 97% were de novo at given depth. Higher Inverse Simpson Index values in graft donor and pretransplant recipient predicted broader posttransplant TCR diversity. Cells were unsorted, so CD4 and CD8 contributions were not separated.

Comment on this clone: Its antigen is undetermined.

The CDR3 extends over 16 amino acids. Germline V gene data show CDR1 as SEHNR and CDR2 as FQNEAQ (reference sequence). Trimming removed 1 base from V and 12 bases from J, with 23 bases in between. Sequencing used immunoSEQ multiplex PCR; TCRdb keeps in-frame clones, though not all of them. The sample yields over a hundred clones, around 80% seen once. This chain connects TRBV7-9 to TRBJ2-3; D ambiguous. The sample here was PBMCs, taken 100 days after allogeneic stem cell transplant. This clonotype was sampled from a young adult male patient who had an allogeneic stem cell transplant, so T cells may come from the graft donor. Some clones in this sample may be carry-over from other donors' samples. In nucleotides, the CDR3 is TGTGCCAGCAGCTTAGAATACGATAATGCCCCGTACCTCCAGTATTTT. Its protein product is CASSLEYDNAPYLQYF.